This TCR beta chain originates from a study of a mutant IDH1 vaccine in newly diagnosed glioma. The wider study: Prior therapy was radiotherapy, temozolomide, or both; most received both.

Libraries were prepared by immunoSEQ multiplex PCR; TCRdb keeps only in-frame clonotypes and omits some of them. The repertoire has 99,000 or so clones, approximately 90% of them found once; the top ten carry roughly 0.6%. Indicated time point: baseline, week 1 (first vaccination visit). This sample's treatment: pre-vaccination baseline after standard-of-care therapy. Germline CDR1 and CDR2: SGHDT and YYEEEE. The CDR3 covers 15 residues. J gave up 8 bases and V 4 bases, and 7 bases lay outside the gene matches. The sequence derives from a woman aged 50 to 65 with glioma. The material sequenced was PBMCs, taken from a glioma patient treated with radiotherapy, temozolomide or both. The chain has TRBV5-6 and TRBJ1-4; 11 positions agree with TRBD1. CDR3 bases: TGTGCCAGCAGCCCCGGACAGGGGGCTGGCGAAAAACTGTTTTTT. Its protein product is CASSPGQGAGEKLFF.